This is a list of T cell receptor beta chains from one sample in a study of technical replicates of blood from several donors. Assay used: immunoSEQ multiplex PCR; TCRdb lists only in-frame clones, some missing. The sample gives 100,000 or so clones, over 95% of which show up once; around 0.2% is in the top ten. The sequencing input was T cells isolated from PBMCs. These receptor sequences come from a human donor in good health. The CDR3 runs from the conserved cysteine through the conserved F or W. The D gene is left open where the match is weak. Size is stated for part of the rows, as once, few or many counts, or as a class when the clone is expanded.

v_gene: TRBV7-9; abundance: NA; d_gene: NA; j_gene: TRBJ1-2; CDR3nt: TGTGCCAGCAGCTTGCTAAGCTATGGCTACACCTTC; CDR3aa: CASSLLSYGYTF
v_gene: TRBV19; abundance: once; d_gene: NA; j_gene: TRBJ2-3; CDR3nt: TGTGCCAGTAGCATGCAGGCCACCCGCACAGATACGCAGTATTTT; CDR3aa: CASSMQATRTDTQYF
v_gene: TRBV21-1; abundance: NA; d_gene: NA; j_gene: TRBJ2-5; CDR3nt: TGTGCCAGCAGCAAAAAGACATTCGGGCCCAGGAGGGCCCGGTTTGAGACCCAGTACTTC; CDR3aa: CASSKKTFGPRRARFETQYF
v_gene: TRBV5-1; abundance: NA; d_gene: NA; j_gene: TRBJ1-4; CDR3nt: TGCGCCAGCAGCTTGCCACAGGCGGGGGGACTGAATGAAAAACTGTTTTTT; CDR3aa: CASSLPQAGGLNEKLFF
v_gene: TRBV10-3; abundance: NA; d_gene: NA; j_gene: TRBJ2-7; CDR3nt: TGTGCCATCAGCCAGATAAACTACGAGCAGTACTTC; CDR3aa: CAISQINYEQYF
v_gene: TRBV7-7; abundance: once; d_gene: NA; j_gene: TRBJ2-5; CDR3nt: TGTGCCAGCAGCCCCAACTTTCGAGAGACCCAGTACTTC; CDR3aa: CASSPNFRETQYF
v_gene: TRBV6-1; abundance: NA; d_gene: NA; j_gene: TRBJ2-1; CDR3nt: TGTGCCAGCAGTGGCCGACTGGCGGGCGCCAATGAGCAGTTCTTC; CDR3aa: CASSGRLAGANEQFF
v_gene: TRBV6-1; abundance: few; d_gene: TRBD1; j_gene: TRBJ2-7; CDR3nt: TGTGCCAGCAGTGAAATGTCAGCCGGGACAGGGAGGGAGCAGTACTTC; CDR3aa: CASSEMSAGTGREQYF
v_gene: TRBV6-5; abundance: NA; d_gene: NA; j_gene: TRBJ2-3; CDR3nt: TGTGCCAGCAGTTACGTCGTAACACCAAGCACAGATACGCAGTATTTT; CDR3aa: CASSYVVTPSTDTQYF
v_gene: TRBV7-9; abundance: NA; d_gene: TRBD2; j_gene: TRBJ2-5; CDR3nt: TGTGCCAGCAGCTTAGCGGCGGGGGGGAGGGAGACCCAGTACTTC; CDR3aa: CASSLAAGGRETQYF
v_gene: TRBV5-1; abundance: NA; d_gene: NA; j_gene: TRBJ1-1; CDR3nt: TGCGCCAGCAGCTCAACGAGATCCGGGAGAGGGAGTACTGAAGCTTTCTTT; CDR3aa: CASSSTRSGRGSTEAFF
v_gene: TRBV11-3; abundance: NA; d_gene: NA; j_gene: TRBJ2-2; CDR3nt: TGTGCCAGCAGCTACACTCGAGGACTACCTAACACCGGGGAGCTGTTTTTT; CDR3aa: CASSYTRGLPNTGELFF
v_gene: TRBV5-1; abundance: NA; d_gene: TRBD1; j_gene: TRBJ2-6; CDR3nt: TGCGCCAGCAGCTTGGGTTCTGGGACAGGGGCCAACTCTGGGGCCAACGTCCTGACTTTC; CDR3aa: CASSLGSGTGANSGANVLTF
v_gene: TRBV9; abundance: NA; d_gene: TRBD1; j_gene: TRBJ2-5; CDR3nt: TGTGCCAGCAGCGAGGACAGGGGGCGAGAGACCCAGTACTTC; CDR3aa: CASSEDRGRETQYF
v_gene: TRBV28; abundance: NA; d_gene: NA; j_gene: TRBJ2-7; CDR3nt: TGTGCCAGCAGTTTACTCGACTATCGACTTCTTGCCGAGCAGTACTTC; CDR3aa: CASSLLDYRLLAEQYF
v_gene: TRBV25-1; abundance: NA; d_gene: NA; j_gene: TRBJ2-7; CDR3nt: TGTGCCAGCAGTGAACAGGGGAGCTCCTACGAGCAGTACTTC; CDR3aa: CASSEQGSSYEQYF
v_gene: TRBV29-1; abundance: NA; d_gene: NA; j_gene: TRBJ2-7; CDR3nt: TGCAGCGTTGGGGCGACCTACGAGCAGTACTTC; CDR3aa: CSVGATYEQYF
v_gene: TRBV5-1; abundance: NA; d_gene: NA; j_gene: TRBJ1-6; CDR3nt: TGCGCCAGCAGCTTTCCCGTCGGGGGAAGGAGTTCACCCCTCCACTTT; CDR3aa: CASSFPVGGRSSPLHF
v_gene: TRBV6-1; abundance: NA; d_gene: TRBD1; j_gene: TRBJ2-2; CDR3nt: TGTGCCAGCAGTGATCCGGGACAGGGTACCGGGGAGCTGTTTTTT; CDR3aa: CASSDPGQGTGELFF